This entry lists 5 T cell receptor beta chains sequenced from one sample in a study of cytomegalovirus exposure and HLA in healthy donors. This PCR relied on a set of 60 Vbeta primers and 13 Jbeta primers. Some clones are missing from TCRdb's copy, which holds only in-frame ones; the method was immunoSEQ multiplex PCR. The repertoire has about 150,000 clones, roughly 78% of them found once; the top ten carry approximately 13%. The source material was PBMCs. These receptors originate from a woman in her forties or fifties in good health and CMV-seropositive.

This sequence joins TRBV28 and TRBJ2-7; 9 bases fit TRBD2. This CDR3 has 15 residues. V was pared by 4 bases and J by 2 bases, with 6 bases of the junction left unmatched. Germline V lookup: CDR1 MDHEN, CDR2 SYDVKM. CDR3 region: CASSSSGEKPYEQYF. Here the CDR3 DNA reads TGTGCCAGCAGTTCTAGCGGGGAAAAACCCTACGAGCAGTACTTC. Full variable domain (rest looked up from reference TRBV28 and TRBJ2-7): DVKVTQSSRYLVKRTGEKVFLECVQDMDHENMFWYRQDPGLGLRLIYFSYDVKMKEKGDIPEGYSVSREKKERFSLILESASTNQTSMYLCASSSSGEKPYEQYFGPGTRLTVT.

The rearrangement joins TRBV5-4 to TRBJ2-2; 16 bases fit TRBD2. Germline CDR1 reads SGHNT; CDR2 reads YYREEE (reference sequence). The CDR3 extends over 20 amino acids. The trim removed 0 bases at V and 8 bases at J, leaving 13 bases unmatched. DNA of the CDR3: TGTGCCAGCAGCTTGGCCGGGACTAGCGGGGGGGCATCGAAAGGAGGGGAGCTGTTTTTT. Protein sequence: CASSLAGTSGGASKGGELFF. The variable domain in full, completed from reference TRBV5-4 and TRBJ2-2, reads ETGVTQSPTHLIKTRGQQVTLRCSSQSGHNTVSWYQQALGQGPQFIFQYYREEENGRGNFPPRFSGLQFPNYSSELNVNALELDDSALYLCASSLAGTSGGASKGGELFFGEGSRLTVL.

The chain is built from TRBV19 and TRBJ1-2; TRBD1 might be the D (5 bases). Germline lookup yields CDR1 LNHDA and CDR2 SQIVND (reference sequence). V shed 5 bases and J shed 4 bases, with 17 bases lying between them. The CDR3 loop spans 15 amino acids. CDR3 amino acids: CASSSLGGAGYGYTF. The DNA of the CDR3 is TGTGCCAGTAGTTCTCTAGGAGGGGCTGGCTATGGCTACACCTTC.

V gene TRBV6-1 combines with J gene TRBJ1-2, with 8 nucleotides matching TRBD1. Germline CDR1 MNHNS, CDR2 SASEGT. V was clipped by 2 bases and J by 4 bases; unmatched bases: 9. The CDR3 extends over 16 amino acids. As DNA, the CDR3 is TGTGCCAGCAGTGAAATTCAACGGACAGGGACCTATGGCTACACCTTC. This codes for CASSEIQRTGTYGYTF.

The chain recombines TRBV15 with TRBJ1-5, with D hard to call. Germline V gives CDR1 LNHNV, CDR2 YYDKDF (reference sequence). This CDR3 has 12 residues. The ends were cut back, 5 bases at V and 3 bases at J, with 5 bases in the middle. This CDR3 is CATSPPNQPQHF. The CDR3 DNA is TGTGCCACCAGCCCTCCCAATCAGCCCCAGCATTTT.